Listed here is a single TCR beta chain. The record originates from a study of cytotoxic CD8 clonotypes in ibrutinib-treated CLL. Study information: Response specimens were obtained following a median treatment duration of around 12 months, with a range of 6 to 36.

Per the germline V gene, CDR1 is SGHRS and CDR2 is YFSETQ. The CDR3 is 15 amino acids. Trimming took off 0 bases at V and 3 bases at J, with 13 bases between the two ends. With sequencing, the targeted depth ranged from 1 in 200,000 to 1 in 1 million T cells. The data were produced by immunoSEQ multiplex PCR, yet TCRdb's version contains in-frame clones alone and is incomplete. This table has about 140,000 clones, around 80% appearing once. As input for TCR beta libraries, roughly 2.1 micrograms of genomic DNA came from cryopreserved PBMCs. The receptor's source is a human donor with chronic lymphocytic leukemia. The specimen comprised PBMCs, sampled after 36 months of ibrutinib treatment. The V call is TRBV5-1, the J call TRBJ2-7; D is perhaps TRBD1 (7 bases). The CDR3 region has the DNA TGCGCCAGCAGCTTGGCCAGGGGGGCGTACTACGAGCAGTACTTC. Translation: CASSLARGAYYEQYF.